The T cell receptor (beta chain) described here comes from a study of T cell responses to AZD1222 COVID-19 vaccine (dated by TCRdb to about 2021). About the investigation overall: A total of 233 trial participants underwent TCR sequencing, of whom under 220 had received two doses of AZD1222 and approximately 25 had received two doses of the MenACWY control vaccine. Enrollment into the trials was organized by age into subgroups of 18-55, 56-69 and 70-plus years, and those subgroups contained roughly 140, 27 and 60 TCR-sequenced participants, respectively.

Of note for this clone: What antigen it recognizes has not been identified. No clone much larger than this one lies a single base away; base qualities are absent.

What the research found in general, with its limitations: Nearly half of unique spike-specific TCRs reportedly recognized epitopes outside regions mutated in the B.1.351 and B.1.1.7 variants. Spike-specific TCR breadth and depth rose significantly after two AZD1222 doses compared with day 0 and with MenACWY recipients. Because no samples from the day 14 peak response were available, repertoires could be characterized only after the peak T cell response. CD4 TCRs associated with the vaccine covered the entire spike protein, and the dominant responses were in regions 160-218 and 743-854. The 56-69-year group was small, and its depth increase did not reach significance, likely because of low power. Most participants were white British and females outnumbered males, and the authors suggested that clonal diversity may have been underestimated. Conclusions about previously exposed vaccinees were limited because only a handful of AZD1222 recipients were SARS-CoV-2 seropositive at baseline.

This specimen's time point label, interpreted: baseline before first vaccination. The treatment or condition label for this specimen denotes: meningococcal conjugate vaccine given as trial control. Samples from vaccinated people were obtained from the UK trials COV001 and COV002, which included a single-blind randomized controlled phase 2/3 trial of AZD1222 (ChAdOx1 nCoV-19) in healthy adults. Trial participant PBMC samples were collected at day 0 and day 28 after the second dose for TCRbeta chain sequencing. The CDR3 regions of human TCRbeta chains were analyzed by immunosequencing. For the original study's pipeline: Repertoire TCRs were checked for matches against a reference library of SARS-CoV-2-specific TCRs that had been generated using the MIRA antigen-specificity platform. Breadth was defined as the fraction of unique TCRs that were SARS-CoV-2-associated. Depth was defined as the fraction of total T cells that were SARS-CoV-2-associated. Each spike-specific TCR was assigned to its reactive spike region and to a CD4 or CD8 class using the MIRA data. Log10-transformed breadth and depth values were compared by one-way ANOVA with Sidak's multiple comparisons tests. In TCRdb, the immuneACCESS table is reduced to in-frame sequences with V and J assigned. These tables do not hold every clone; where another copy was compared, an unresolved V gene accounts for under half, and the others remain unexplained. V, J and clone size are those of that table, while D and trimming were read from the DNA. The sample yields about 160,000 clones; around 90% were counted once. The ten largest clones represent around 4.5% of the sample.

The sequence derives from an adult in good health. The sample consisted of peripheral blood, taken on day 0 of MenACWY control vaccination.

The CDR3 region has the sequence CASSPLTGSIQETQYF. The nucleotides read TGTGCCAGCTCACCACTGACAGGGTCGATCCAAGAGACCCAGTACTTC. This sequence uses TRBV18 and TRBJ2-5, with TRBD1 matching 7 junction bases. For CDR1 and CDR2, the germline V gene lists KGHSH and LQKENI. Spanning cysteine to phenylalanine, the CDR3 consists of 16 amino acids. Just CDR3 DNA is preserved here, 48 bases in frame from base 1. Trimming leaves V shorter by 1 base and J shorter by 1 base, with the junction holding 6 bases beyond the gene matches.